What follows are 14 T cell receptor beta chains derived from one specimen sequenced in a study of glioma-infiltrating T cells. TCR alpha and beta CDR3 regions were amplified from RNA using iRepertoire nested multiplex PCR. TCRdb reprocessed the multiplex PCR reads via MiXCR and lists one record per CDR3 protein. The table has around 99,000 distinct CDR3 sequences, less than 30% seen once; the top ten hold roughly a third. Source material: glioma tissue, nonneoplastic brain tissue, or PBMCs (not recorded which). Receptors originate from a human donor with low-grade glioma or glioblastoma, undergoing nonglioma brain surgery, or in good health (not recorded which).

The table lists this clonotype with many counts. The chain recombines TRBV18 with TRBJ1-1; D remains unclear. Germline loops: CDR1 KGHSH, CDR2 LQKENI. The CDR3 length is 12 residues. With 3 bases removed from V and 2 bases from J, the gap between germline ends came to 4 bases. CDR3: CASSPENTEAFF. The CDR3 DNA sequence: TGTGCCAGCTCACCGGAAAACACTGAAGCTTTCTTT.

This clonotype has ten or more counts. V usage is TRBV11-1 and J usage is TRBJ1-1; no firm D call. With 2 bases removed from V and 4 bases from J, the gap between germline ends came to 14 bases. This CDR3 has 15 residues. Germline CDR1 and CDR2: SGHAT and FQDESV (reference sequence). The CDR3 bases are TGTGCCAGCAGCTTAATTACTAGAAGTGGCACTGAAGCTTTCTTT. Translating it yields CASSLITRSGTEAFF. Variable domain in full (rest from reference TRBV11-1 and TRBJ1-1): EAEVAQSPRYKITEKSQAVAFWCDPISGHATLYWYRQILGQGPELLVQFQDESVVDDSQLPKDRFSAERLKGVDSTLKIQPAELGDSAMYLCASSLITRSGTEAFFGQGTRLTVV.

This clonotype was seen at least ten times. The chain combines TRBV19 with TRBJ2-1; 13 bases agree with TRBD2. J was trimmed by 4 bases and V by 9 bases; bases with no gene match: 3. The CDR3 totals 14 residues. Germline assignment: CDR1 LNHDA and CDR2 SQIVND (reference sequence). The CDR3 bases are TGTGCCAGCCGGACTAGCGGGGGTTACAATGAGCAGTTCTTC. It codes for CASRTSGGYNEQFF.

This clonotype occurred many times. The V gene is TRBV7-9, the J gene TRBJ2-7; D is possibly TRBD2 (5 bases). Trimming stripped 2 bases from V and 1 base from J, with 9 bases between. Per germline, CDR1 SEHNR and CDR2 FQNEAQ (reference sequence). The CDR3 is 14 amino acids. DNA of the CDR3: TGTGCCAGCAGCTTAAAAGGGAGTTCCTACGAGCAGTACTTC. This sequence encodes CASSLKGSSYEQYF.

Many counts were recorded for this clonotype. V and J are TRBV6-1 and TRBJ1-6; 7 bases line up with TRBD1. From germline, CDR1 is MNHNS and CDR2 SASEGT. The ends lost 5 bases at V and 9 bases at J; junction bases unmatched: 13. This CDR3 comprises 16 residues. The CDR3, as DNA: TGTGCCAGCAGTCAGACCCGGACAGGCGGTTTTTCACCCCTCCACTTT. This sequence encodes CASSQTRTGGFSPLHF.

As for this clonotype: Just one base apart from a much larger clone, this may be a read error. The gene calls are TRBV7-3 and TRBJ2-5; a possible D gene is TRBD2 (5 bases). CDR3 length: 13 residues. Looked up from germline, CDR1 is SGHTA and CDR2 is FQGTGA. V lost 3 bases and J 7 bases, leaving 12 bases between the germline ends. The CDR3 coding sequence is TGTGCCAGCAGCTTCAACCCCGGAGGGACCCAGTACTTC. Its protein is CASSFNPGGTQYF.

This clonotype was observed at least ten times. The CDR3 spells CASSLEEGQPQHF. The CDR3 DNA is TGTGCCAGCAGCTTAGAGGAGGGTCAGCCCCAGCATTTT. The V call is TRBV7-8, the J call TRBJ1-5; D not resolved. This CDR3 has 13 amino acids. With 1 base removed from V and 6 bases from J, the gap between germline ends came to 7 bases. CDR1 is SGHVS and CDR2 is FQNEAQ in the germline V gene.

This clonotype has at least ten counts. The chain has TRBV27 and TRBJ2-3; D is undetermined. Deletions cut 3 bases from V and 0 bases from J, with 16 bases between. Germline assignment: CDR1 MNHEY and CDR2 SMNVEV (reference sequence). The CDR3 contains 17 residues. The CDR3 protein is CASSFPYLGLSTDTQYF. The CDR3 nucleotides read TGTGCCAGCAGTTTCCCCTACCTAGGCCTTAGCACAGATACGCAGTATTTT.

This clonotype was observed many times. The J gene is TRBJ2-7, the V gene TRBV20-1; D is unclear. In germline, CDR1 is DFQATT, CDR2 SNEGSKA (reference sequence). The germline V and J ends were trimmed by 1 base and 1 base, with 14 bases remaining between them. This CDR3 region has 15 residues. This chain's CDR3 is CSARGADTPSYEQYF. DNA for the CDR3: TGCAGTGCTAGAGGGGCAGACACGCCTTCCTACGAGCAGTACTTC.

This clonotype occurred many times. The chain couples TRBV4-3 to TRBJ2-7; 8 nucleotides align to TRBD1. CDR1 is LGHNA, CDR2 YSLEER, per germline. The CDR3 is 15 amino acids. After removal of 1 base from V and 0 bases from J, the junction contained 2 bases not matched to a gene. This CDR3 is CASSQVTGASYEQYF. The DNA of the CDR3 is TGCGCCAGCAGCCAAGTGACAGGGGCCTCCTACGAGCAGTACTTC.

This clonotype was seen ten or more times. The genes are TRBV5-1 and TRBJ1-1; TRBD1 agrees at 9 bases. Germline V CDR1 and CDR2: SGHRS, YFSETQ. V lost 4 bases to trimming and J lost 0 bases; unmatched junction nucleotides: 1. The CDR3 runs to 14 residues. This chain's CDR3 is CASSGTGLNTEAFF. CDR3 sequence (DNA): TGCGCCAGCAGCGGGACAGGGTTGAACACTGAAGCTTTCTTT.

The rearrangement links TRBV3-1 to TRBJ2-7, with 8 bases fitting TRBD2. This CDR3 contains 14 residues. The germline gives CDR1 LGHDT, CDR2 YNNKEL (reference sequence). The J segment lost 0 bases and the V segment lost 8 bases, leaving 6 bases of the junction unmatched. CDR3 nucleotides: TGTGCCAGCGGCGGGGGGATCCCCTCCTACGAGCAGTACTTC. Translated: CASGGGIPSYEQYF.

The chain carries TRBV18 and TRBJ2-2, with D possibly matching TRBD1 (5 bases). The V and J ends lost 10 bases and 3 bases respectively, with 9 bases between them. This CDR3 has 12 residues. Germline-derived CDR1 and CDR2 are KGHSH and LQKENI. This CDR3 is CATPGYTGELFF. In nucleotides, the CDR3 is TGTGCCACCCCAGGGTACACCGGGGAGCTGTTTTTT.

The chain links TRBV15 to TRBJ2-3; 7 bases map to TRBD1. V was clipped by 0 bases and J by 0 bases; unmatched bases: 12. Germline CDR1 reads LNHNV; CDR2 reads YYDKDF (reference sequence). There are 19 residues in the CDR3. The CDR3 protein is CATSRDPFLTGPSTDTQYF. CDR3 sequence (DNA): TGTGCCACCAGCAGAGATCCGTTCTTGACAGGGCCTAGCACAGATACGCAGTATTTT.